This T cell receptor beta chain was identified during a study of early T cells in non-severe SARS-CoV-2 infection. Looking at the study overall: Unsorted whole blood bulk RNA was sequenced, with unpaired chains.

This clonotype was observed a handful of times. The length of the CDR3 is 15 residues. The V end lost 5 bases, the J end lost 0 bases, and 11 bases lay between the germline ends. Germline V gene data show CDR1 as SGHRS and CDR2 as YFSETQ. TCRdb called the 5' RACE reads again in MiXCR, with one record for every CDR3 protein. The sample has some 77,000 distinct CDR3 sequences, roughly 13% seen once. This sequence joins TRBV5-1 and TRBJ2-2, with D possibly being TRBD2 (5 bases). Sample: whole blood. This TCR was sampled from an adult who was a healthcare worker with PCR-confirmed SARS-CoV-2 infection or an uninfected control (not recorded which). DNA of the CDR3: TGCGCCAGCAGAAGCCGGGAACCGAACACCGGGGAGCTGTTTTTT. Amino acid sequence: CASRSREPNTGELFF.